This is a list of T cell receptor beta chains from one sample in a study of T-cell memory formation after mild COVID-19. TCRdb independently ran MiXCR on the 5' RACE reads; one entry per CDR3 protein. Among around 120,000 distinct CDR3 sequences, about 15% were seen once, and the ten largest hold roughly 13%. Sequenced material: PBMCs or a T cell subset sorted from them (not recorded which). Source of these receptors: an adult woman who had mild COVID-19 (a few samples of this study predate the infection). Cell type and time point are not known. The CDR3 runs from the conserved cysteine through the conserved F or W. Each record gives: CDR3 length, D gene, J gene, V gene, clone size, CDR3 DNA, CDR3 protein. D genes are given only for firm matches. Size values are once, few and many counts, or a class for expanded clones, and some rows have none.

cdr3_length: 14
d_call: -
j_call: TRBJ1-5
v_call: TRBV6-1
clone_size: -
cdr3_nt: TGTGCCAGCAGTGAAGCCGGGCAGGGTCAGCCCCAGCATTTT
cdr3_aa: CASSEAGQGQPQHF

cdr3_length: 11
d_call: -
j_call: TRBJ2-5
v_call: TRBV3-1
clone_size: few
cdr3_nt: TGTGCCAGCAGTCATTCTGAGACCCAGTACTTC
cdr3_aa: CASSHSETQYF

cdr3_length: 13
d_call: -
j_call: TRBJ1-2
v_call: TRBV10-3
clone_size: -
cdr3_nt: TGTGCCATCAGACCATTGTCGGGATCTGGCTACACCTTC
cdr3_aa: CAIRPLSGSGYTF

cdr3_length: 15
d_call: -
j_call: TRBJ2-1
v_call: TRBV12-3/TRBV12-4
clone_size: few
cdr3_nt: TGTGCCAGCCCCCGTAGGATCGCCCGATGCAATGAGCAGTTCTTC
cdr3_aa: CASPRRIARCNEQFF

cdr3_length: 14
d_call: -
j_call: TRBJ2-6
v_call: TRBV18
clone_size: few
cdr3_nt: TGTGCCAGCCGCAAGGACACTGGGGCCAACGTCCTGACTTTC
cdr3_aa: CASRKDTGANVLTF

cdr3_length: 13
d_call: -
j_call: TRBJ1-5
v_call: TRBV24-1
clone_size: -
cdr3_nt: TGTGCCACCAGTGGACGGGAGGGGAAGCCCCAGCATTTT
cdr3_aa: CATSGREGKPQHF

cdr3_length: 14
d_call: -
j_call: TRBJ2-7
v_call: TRBV9
clone_size: few
cdr3_nt: TGTGCCAGCAGCGTAGGGAACAAGATAGGCGAGCAGTACTTC
cdr3_aa: CASSVGNKIGEQYF

cdr3_length: 16
d_call: TRBD2
j_call: TRBJ2-7
v_call: TRBV4-3
clone_size: few
cdr3_nt: TGCGCCAGCAGCCAAGATTCGGGAGGGCGTCCGGACGAGCAGTACTTC
cdr3_aa: CASSQDSGGRPDEQYF

cdr3_length: 15
d_call: -
j_call: TRBJ2-6
v_call: TRBV6-2/TRBV6-3
clone_size: few
cdr3_nt: TGTGCCAGCAGTTACTCGGAGTCTGGGGCCAACGTCCTGACTTTC
cdr3_aa: CASSYSESGANVLTF

cdr3_length: 16
d_call: TRBD2
j_call: TRBJ2-7
v_call: TRBV7-8
clone_size: few
cdr3_nt: TGTGCCAGCAGCTCCCGGCATGCTAGCGGCTCCTACGAGCAGTACTTC
cdr3_aa: CASSSRHASGSYEQYF

cdr3_length: 15
d_call: TRBD1
j_call: TRBJ2-7
v_call: TRBV7-2
clone_size: few
cdr3_nt: TGTGCCAGCAGCTTATCAGGACAGGGCCCCTACGAGCAGTACTTC
cdr3_aa: CASSLSGQGPYEQYF

cdr3_length: 14
d_call: TRBD1
j_call: TRBJ2-7
v_call: TRBV6-2/TRBV6-3
clone_size: -
cdr3_nt: TGTGCCAGCAGTTTTCAGGACAGGTCCTACGAGCAGTACTTC
cdr3_aa: CASSFQDRSYEQYF

cdr3_length: 12
d_call: -
j_call: TRBJ2-1
v_call: TRBV29-1
clone_size: few
cdr3_nt: TGCAGCGCCAGGGAAGGTCCGAGGGAGCAGTTCTTC
cdr3_aa: CSAREGPREQFF

cdr3_length: 13
d_call: -
j_call: TRBJ1-1
v_call: TRBV5-1
clone_size: few
cdr3_nt: TGCGCCAGCAGCTGGAACTGGAACACTGAAGCTTTCTTT
cdr3_aa: CASSWNWNTEAFF

cdr3_length: 13
d_call: TRBD1
j_call: TRBJ2-7
v_call: TRBV7-8
clone_size: few
cdr3_nt: TGTGCCAGCAGCCCGGGGACAGGGGGCGAGCAGTACTTC
cdr3_aa: CASSPGTGGEQYF

cdr3_length: 12
d_call: -
j_call: TRBJ1-1
v_call: TRBV2
clone_size: -
cdr3_nt: TGTGCCGGGAGCGGGGTGGACACTGAAGCTTTCTTT
cdr3_aa: CAGSGVDTEAFF

cdr3_length: 12
d_call: -
j_call: TRBJ1-6
v_call: TRBV12-3/TRBV12-4
clone_size: -
cdr3_nt: TGTGCCAGCAGTTTTGCGGGGTCACCCCTCCACTTT
cdr3_aa: CASSFAGSPLHF

cdr3_length: 17
d_call: -
j_call: TRBJ2-2
v_call: TRBV14
clone_size: once
cdr3_nt: TGTGCCAGCAGCCAAGAATTAGGGGACCGGCACACCTGGGAGCTGTTTTTT
cdr3_aa: CASSQELGDRHTWELFF

cdr3_length: 14
d_call: TRBD2
j_call: TRBJ2-5
v_call: TRBV5-8
clone_size: -
cdr3_nt: TGTGCCAGCAGCCGGGAGGCCAGGCAAGAGACCCAGTACTTC
cdr3_aa: CASSREARQETQYF

cdr3_length: 16
d_call: -
j_call: TRBJ2-2
v_call: TRBV18
clone_size: once
cdr3_nt: TGTGCCAGCTCACCAGAGTCCAGGGTGAACACCGGGGAGCTGTTTTTT
cdr3_aa: CASSPESRVNTGELFF

cdr3_length: 15
d_call: -
j_call: TRBJ1-1
v_call: TRBV7-2
clone_size: few
cdr3_nt: TGTGCCAGCAGCTTATGGGGTAGCGTGAACACTGAAGCTTTCTTT
cdr3_aa: CASSLWGSVNTEAFF

cdr3_length: 14
d_call: -
j_call: TRBJ2-1
v_call: TRBV12-3/TRBV12-4
clone_size: few
cdr3_nt: TGTGCCAGCAGTTTTGGACCAGGGGTTAATGAGCAGTTCTTC
cdr3_aa: CASSFGPGVNEQFF

cdr3_length: 15
d_call: TRBD2
j_call: TRBJ2-1
v_call: TRBV3-1
clone_size: -
cdr3_nt: TGTGCCAGCAGCCGTACCGGACTAGTCTCGAATGAGCAGTTCTTC
cdr3_aa: CASSRTGLVSNEQFF